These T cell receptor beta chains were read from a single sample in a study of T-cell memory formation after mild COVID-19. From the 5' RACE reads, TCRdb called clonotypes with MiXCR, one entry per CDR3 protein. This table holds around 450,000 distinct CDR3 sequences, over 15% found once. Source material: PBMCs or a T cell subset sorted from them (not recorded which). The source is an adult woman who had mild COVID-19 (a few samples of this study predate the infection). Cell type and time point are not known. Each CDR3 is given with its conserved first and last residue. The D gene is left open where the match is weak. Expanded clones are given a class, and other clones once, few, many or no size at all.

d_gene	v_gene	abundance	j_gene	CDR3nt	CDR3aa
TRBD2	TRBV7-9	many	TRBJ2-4	TGTGCCAGCAGCTTCGGACTAGCGGGGACTGCAGACATTCAGTACTTC	CASSFGLAGTADIQYF
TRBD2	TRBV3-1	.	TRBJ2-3	TGTGCCAGCAGCCAAGATGTCGCTAGCGGGAGAGGTACAGATACGCAGTATTTT	CASSQDVASGRGTDTQYF
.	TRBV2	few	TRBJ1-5	TGTGCCAGCTCAGGGAAGGTAAAGCCCCAGCATTTT	CASSGKVKPQHF
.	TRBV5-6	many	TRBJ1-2	TGTGCCAGCAGCCACCCGGTCCAGGGGAACTATGGCTACACCTTC	CASSHPVQGNYGYTF
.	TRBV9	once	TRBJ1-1	TGTGCCAGCACCGAAGGGGGGGCTTGGGGCACTGAAGCTTTCTTT	CASTEGGAWGTEAFF
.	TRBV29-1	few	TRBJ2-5	TGCAGCGGTGGGGAGAAAGAGACCCAGTACTTC	CSGGEKETQYF
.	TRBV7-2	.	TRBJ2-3	TGTGCCAGCAGCACCTCTCCGGGACGAGCAGATACGCAGTATTTT	CASSTSPGRADTQYF
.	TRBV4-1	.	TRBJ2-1	TGCGCCAGCAGCCAAGACCCTCGTTCCTACAATGAGCAGTTCTTC	CASSQDPRSYNEQFF
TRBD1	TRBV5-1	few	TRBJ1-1	TGCGCCAGCAGCTTCAGACAGGGGGCGGTCACTGAAGCTTTCTTT	CASSFRQGAVTEAFF
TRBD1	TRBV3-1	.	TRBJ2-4	TGTGCCAGCAGCCCGAGCCTACAGGGGGCCAAAAACATTCAGTACTTC	CASSPSLQGAKNIQYF
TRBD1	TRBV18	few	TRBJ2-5	TGTGCCAGCCTCCTGACAGGGGTTGAAGAGACCCAGTACTTC	CASLLTGVEETQYF
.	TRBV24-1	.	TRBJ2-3	TGTGCCACCAGTGACCCGGGACTTGATTATACGCAGTATTTT	CATSDPGLDYTQYF
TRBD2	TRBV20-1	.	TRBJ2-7	TGCAGTGTAGTTGGCGGGAGGCCCTACGAGCAGTACTTC	CSVVGGRPYEQYF
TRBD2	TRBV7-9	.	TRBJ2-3	TGTGCCAGCAGCCCAAGCCGGCTAGCGGGAGGAGATACGCAGTATTTT	CASSPSRLAGGDTQYF
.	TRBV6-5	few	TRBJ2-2	TGTGCCAGCAGCGCCGAAAGGGGCGACACCGGGGAGCTGTTTTTT	CASSAERGDTGELFF
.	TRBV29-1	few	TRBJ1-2	TGCAGCGTTGAAGAATTAGGAGGCTACACCTTC	CSVEELGGYTF
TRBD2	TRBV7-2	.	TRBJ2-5	TGTGCCAGCAGCTTAGGGGTCGATAGCGGGGCCAGGGAGACCCAGTACTTC	CASSLGVDSGARETQYF
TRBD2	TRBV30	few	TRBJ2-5	TGTGCCTGGAGTGTAGGACGCGGGGGGACAGAGACCCAGTACTTC	CAWSVGRGGTETQYF
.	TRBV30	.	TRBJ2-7	TGTGCCTGGAGTGTTTGGGCGTCCTACGAGCAGTACTTC	CAWSVWASYEQYF
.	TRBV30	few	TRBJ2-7	TGTGCCTGGAAAAGACAGGGACTTTCCTACGAGCAGTACTTC	CAWKRQGLSYEQYF
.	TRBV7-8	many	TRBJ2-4	TGTGCCAGCAGCTTAGGGCAGAAATGGAACATTCAGTACTTC	CASSLGQKWNIQYF
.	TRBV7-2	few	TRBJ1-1	TGTGCCAGCAGCCTTGAGTGGACCGGGGGCACTGAAGCTTTCTTT	CASSLEWTGGTEAFF
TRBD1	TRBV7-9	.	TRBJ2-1	TGTGCCAGCGCCTCCCGGGACAGGGTTCTTAGAACCTTATACAATGAGCAGTTCTTC	CASASRDRVLRTLYNEQFF
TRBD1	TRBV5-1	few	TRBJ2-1	TGCGCCAGCAGCATGGTCCCCGACAGGGCGGCCAATGAGCAGTTCTTC	CASSMVPDRAANEQFF
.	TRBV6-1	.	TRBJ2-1	TGTGCCAGCAACCTGCAGGGGTTGAGTGAGCAGTTCTTC	CASNLQGLSEQFF
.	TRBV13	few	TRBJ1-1	TGTGCCAGCAGCTTAGGGGACAGATACATGAACACTGAAGCTTTCTTT	CASSLGDRYMNTEAFF
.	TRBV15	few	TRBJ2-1	TGTGCCACCAGCGGGGACGCCGAAGGTGAGCAGTTCTTC	CATSGDAEGEQFF
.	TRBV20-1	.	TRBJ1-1	TGCAGTGCTTCCCAGGGGCCGAACACTGAAGCTTTCTTT	CSASQGPNTEAFF
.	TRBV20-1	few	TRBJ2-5	TGCAGTGCTATAGGGAGTGGGGAGACCCAGTACTTC	CSAIGSGETQYF